These 25 T cell receptor beta chains came from one sample sequenced in a study of Graves' ophthalmopathy and Graves' hyperthyroidism. RNA served as the template for amplifying TCR beta CDR3 regions. The library came from an HTBI-primed first-round RT-PCR and a second-round multiplex PCR. TCRdb itself ran the multiplex PCR reads through MiXCR, one entry per CDR3 protein. The repertoire holds approximately 380,000 distinct CDR3 sequences, with roughly 21% as singletons. Sequencing was done on a sample of peripheral blood. These TCRs come from a woman aged 18-29 years with stable Graves' hyperthyroidism.

In this sample, this clonotype turned up many times. The chain recombines TRBV5-1 with TRBJ1-3; perhaps TRBD1 as D (6 bases). V lost 4 bases and J lost 4, with 15 bases in between. Germline CDR1 SGHRS, CDR2 YFSETQ. The CDR3 length is 15 residues. The CDR3 sequence is CASSRWPGAGNTIYF. The CDR3 nucleotides are TGCGCCAGCAGCCGGTGGCCGGGGGCAGGAAACACCATATATTTT.

This clonotype has a count of ten or more. The CDR3 sequence is CASISGQGVEQYF. CDR3 DNA: TGTGCCAGCATCTCGGGACAGGGGGTGGAGCAGTACTTC. V gene TRBV7-9 combines with J gene TRBJ2-7; 11 positions agree with TRBD1. The CDR3 consists of 13 residues. Germline lookup yields CDR1 SEHNR and CDR2 FQNEAQ (reference sequence). V was clipped by 7 bases and J by 7 bases; unmatched bases: 6.

The chain is built from TRBV5-5 and TRBJ1-2; 8 bases match TRBD1. CDR1 SGHKS and CDR2 YYEKEE come from the germline V gene (reference sequence). The trim removed 4 bases at V and 7 bases at J, leaving 9 bases unmatched. This CDR3 region has 14 residues. CDR3 in amino acids: CASSQPGTGLGYTF. Here the CDR3 DNA reads TGTGCCAGCAGCCAACCCGGGACAGGTCTTGGCTACACCTTC.

In this sample, this clonotype turned up many times. This chain's CDR3 is CSARVFGGGETQYF. For the CDR3, the DNA is TGCAGTGCTAGAGTCTTCGGGGGGGGCGAGACCCAGTACTTC. The gene calls are TRBV20-1 and TRBJ2-5; 8 nucleotides agree with TRBD2. Germline V lookup: CDR1 DFQATT, CDR2 SNEGSKA (reference sequence). V lost 1 base and J lost 5; bases outside the gene matches: 6. The CDR3 is 14 amino acids.

As regards this clonotype: A clone one base away is much larger, so this may be a read error. This chain connects TRBV29-1 to TRBJ2-7; 7 bases are shared with TRBD1. There are 17 residues in the CDR3. Germline V CDR1 and CDR2: SQVTM, ANQGSEA. Trimming removed 4 bases from V and 0 bases from J; junction bases left unmatched: 15. In DNA form, the CDR3 reads TGCAGCGTTGGTGGGGGAAGGCAGGGGGTATCCTCCTACGAGCAGTACTTC. Translating it yields CSVGGGRQGVSSYEQYF.

This clonotype occurred many times. This chain uses TRBV20-1 with TRBJ2-7; the D call may be TRBD1 or TRBD2 (5 bases each). The germline gives CDR1 DFQATT, CDR2 SNEGSKA (reference sequence). The CDR3 extends over 13 amino acids. Trimming pared 5 bases from V and 7 bases from J, leaving 18 bases between. As DNA, the CDR3 is TGCAGTGCTTCCTTAGCGCCAGAGGGGGAGCAGTACTTC. It specifies CSASLAPEGEQYF.

This clonotype was picked up many times. The rearrangement links TRBV19 to TRBJ1-2; 8 bases agree with TRBD1. CDR3 size: 12 residues. The V segment lost 10 bases and the J segment 7 bases; nucleotides outside the gene matches: 8. In germline, CDR1 is LNHDA, CDR2 SQIVND (reference sequence). The CDR3 reads CATSTGGFGYTF. CDR3 coding DNA: TGTGCCACCTCTACAGGGGGATTTGGCTACACCTTC.

CDR3 bases: TGTGCTAGTGTTCCAAGCGGGGGGACTGAAGCTTTCTTT. This translates into CASVPSGGTEAFF. The chain recombines TRBV12-5 with TRBJ1-1; D might be TRBD1 (5 bases). This CDR3 region has 13 residues. CDR1 and CDR2 from the germline V gene are LGHNT and FRNRAP. V was trimmed by 7 bases and J by 5 bases, leaving 14 bases between them.

This clonotype was picked up many times. The V call is TRBV20-1, the J call TRBJ1-6; 7 bases are a match to TRBD1. The CDR3 runs to 15 residues. With V trimmed by 1 base and J by 5 bases, 5 bases remained unmatched. The germline V gene encodes CDR1 DFQATT and CDR2 SNEGSKA (reference sequence). The CDR3, as DNA: TGCAGTGCTAGAGCCGGGACAGCCGATAATTCACCCCTCCACTTT. Its translation: CSARAGTADNSPLHF.

This clonotype was observed many times. The chain uses TRBV19 and TRBJ2-7; 8 bases are shared with TRBD1. This CDR3 contains 16 residues. The ends lost 4 bases at V and 4 bases at J; junction bases unmatched: 12. Germline CDR1 LNHDA, CDR2 SQIVND (reference sequence). CDR3: CASSTNLMGQVYEQYF. The DNA for the CDR3 is TGTGCCAGTAGTACCAACTTGATGGGACAGGTGTACGAGCAGTACTTC.

This clonotype showed up many times. The rearrangement uses TRBV20-1 and TRBJ2-5; TRBD2 is a possible D gene (5 bases). CDR1 is DFQATT and CDR2 is SNEGSKA in the germline V gene (reference sequence). V dropped 4 bases and J dropped 2 bases, with 11 bases sitting between them. The CDR3 length is 13 residues. CDR3 DNA: TGCAGTGCTACAGCGGAAGCGCAAGAGACCCAGTACTTC. It codes for CSATAEAQETQYF.

This clonotype was detected ten times or more. This chain uses TRBV13 with TRBJ2-5, with TRBD2 matching 13 bases. With V trimmed by 5 bases and J by 7 bases, 16 bases remained unmatched. The CDR3 covers 18 residues. Germline CDR1 reads PRHDT; CDR2 reads FYEKMQ (reference sequence). The CDR3: CASSPTFKLAGGPRTQYF. The CDR3 DNA follows: TGTGCCAGCAGCCCGACGTTCAAACTAGCGGGAGGGCCGAGGACCCAGTACTTC.

At least ten counts were recorded for this clonotype. V and J are TRBV27 and TRBJ2-5; TRBD1 is a possible D gene (6 bases). The CDR3 consists of 15 residues. Germline-derived CDR1 and CDR2 are MNHEY and SMNVEV (reference sequence). The germline V and J ends were trimmed by 10 bases and 2 bases, with 20 bases remaining between them. For the CDR3, the DNA is TGTGCCAACTTGGACCGGGACAACCATCAAGAGACCCAGTACTTC. As protein: CANLDRDNHQETQYF.

This clonotype appeared a single time. Being one base from a much bigger clone, this may be a read error. The chain links TRBV12-3 or TRBV12-4 to TRBJ1-2; D gene ambiguous. CDR3 size: 12 residues. The CDR3 DNA follows: TGTGCCAGCAGTCCCAACAAGTATGGCTACTCCTTC. This sequence encodes CASSPNKYGYSF.

The V and J genes are TRBV20-1 and TRBJ1-1; the D gene is possibly TRBD1 (6 bases). The CDR3 contains 13 residues. Germline CDR1 is DFQATT and CDR2 is SNEGSKA (reference sequence). Trimming stripped 6 bases from V and 4 bases from J, with 15 bases between. CDR3 residues: CSAVTGLGTEAFF. Written as DNA, the CDR3 is TGCAGTGCCGTAACAGGGCTGGGCACTGAAGCTTTCTTT.

This clonotype showed up many times. The chain uses TRBV20-1 and TRBJ2-7, with D unresolved. V was trimmed by 4 bases and J by 2 bases, leaving 18 bases between them. The CDR3 is 15 residues long. The V gene's germline CDR1 is DFQATT and CDR2 SNEGSKA (reference sequence). CDR3 amino acids: CSAIPRRLVPYEQYF. Written as DNA, the CDR3 is TGCAGTGCTATTCCCCGCCGTTTGGTACCCTACGAGCAGTACTTC.

This clonotype has at least ten counts. The V gene is TRBV6-1, the J gene TRBJ2-7; weak D call: TRBD2 (6 bases). The CDR3 runs to 13 residues. V was pared by 10 bases and J by 7 bases, with 20 bases between. The germline CDR1 and CDR2 sequences are MNHNS and SASEGT. The CDR3 DNA reads TGTGCCACCAGAATCTCGGGGGTTCGGGAGCAGTACTTC. It codes for CATRISGVREQYF.

Ten or more counts support this clonotype. CDR3 bases: TGTGCCAGCAGTCTAGACTATTCGGGCAATCAGCCCCAGCATTTT. This translates into CASSLDYSGNQPQHF. The chain carries TRBV6-1 and TRBJ1-5; D unresolved. CDR3 length equals 15 residues. The germline V and J ends were trimmed by 5 bases and 2 bases, with 13 bases remaining between them. Germline CDR1 reads MNHNS; CDR2 reads SASEGT.

This clonotype was detected many times. This chain joins TRBV2 and TRBJ2-6; TRBD1 aligns across 8 bases. The CDR3 has 15 amino acids. V shed 7 bases and J 2 bases; nucleotides not matched to a gene: 4. Germline V gene data show CDR1 as SNHLY and CDR2 as FYNNEI. The CDR3 spells CASIPDRAGANVLTF. DNA for the CDR3: TGTGCCAGCATCCCGGACAGGGCTGGGGCCAACGTCCTGACTTTC.

In its sample, this clonotype was seen many times. The V call is TRBV5-1, the J call TRBJ1-2; possible D gene TRBD1, 5 bases. Germline-derived CDR1 and CDR2 are SGHRS and YFSETQ. This CDR3 is built from 16 residues. Trimming left V 6 bases short and J 1 base short, with 19 bases between. The CDR3 spells CASNRESGGRNYGYTF. In DNA, the CDR3 is TGCGCCAGCAACCGGGAGTCCGGGGGTCGTAACTATGGCTACACCTTC.

This clonotype was recorded many times. The chain recombines TRBV7-9 with TRBJ2-7; 13 bases are a match to TRBD2. Per germline, CDR1 SEHNR and CDR2 FQNEAQ (reference sequence). CDR3 size: 15 residues. V dropped 5 bases and J dropped 4; count of bases not matched to a gene: 5. The CDR3 loop reads CASSGGTSGIYEQYF. CDR3 DNA: TGTGCCAGCAGCGGAGGGACTAGCGGGATTTACGAGCAGTACTTC. Using reference TRBV7-9 and TRBJ2-7 for the parts outside the CDR3, the full variable domain is DTGVSQNPRHKITKRGQNVTFRCDPISEHNRLYWYRQTLGQGPEFLTYFQNEAQLEKSRLLSDRFSAERPKGSFSTLEIQRTEQGDSAMYLCASSGGTSGIYEQYFGPGTRLTVT.

This clonotype was counted between two and nine times. CDR3 protein: CSVSQATQYF. In DNA, the CDR3 is TGCAGCGTTTCCCAGGCTACGCAGTATTTT. The chain joins TRBV29-1 to TRBJ2-3, with D hard to call. Trimming shortened V by 5 bases and J by 8 bases, and 8 bases separated the two germline ends. The CDR3 contains 10 residues. Germline V CDR1 and CDR2: SQVTM, ANQGSEA.

The genes are TRBV28 and TRBJ1-2; no definite D call. The CDR3 extends over 17 amino acids. V was clipped by 2 bases and J by 3 bases, with 19 bases between them. Germline V CDR1 and CDR2: MDHEN, SYDVKM. The CDR3 loop is CASSLGQNTAAYYGYTF. The DNA of the CDR3 is TGTGCCAGCAGTTTAGGGCAGAATACGGCCGCCTACTATGGCTACACCTTC.

The gene calls are TRBV28 and TRBJ2-5; 10 nucleotides line up with TRBD2. In germline, CDR1 is MDHEN, CDR2 SYDVKM. Germline trimming cut 3 bases from V and 1 base from J; bases unmatched to any gene: 2. This CDR3 has 15 amino acids. The CDR3 region is CASSFSGGSQETQYF. The CDR3 DNA is TGTGCCAGCAGTTTTAGCGGGGGGTCCCAAGAGACCCAGTACTTC.

V gene TRBV2 combines with J gene TRBJ2-7, with a possible D match to TRBD2 (6 bases). The CDR3 length is 13 residues. The germline CDR1 and CDR2 sequences are SNHLY and FYNNEI. Trimming took off 7 bases at V and 5 bases at J, with 15 bases between the two ends. CDR3 DNA: TGTGCCAGCACTCTGCGGGATTGGGACGAGCAGTACTTC. As protein: CASTLRDWDEQYF.